This TCR beta chain was recorded in a study of cytomegalovirus exposure and HLA in healthy donors (TCRdb year 2017). Study-level background: An earlier analysis of under 600 of the donors reported approximately 270 Gb of sequence data and around 110 million unique TCR beta sequences from about 180 million T cells. An early release covering approximately 600 HLA-typed donors comprised approximately 300 gigabases of sequencing data and tens of millions of unique TCR sequences. Among the roughly 390 genotyped donors, approximately 76% belonged to the genetic ancestry cluster associated with self-reported Caucasian donors. The aim of the study was to test whether cataloging public T cell receptors could identify signatures of past pathogen exposure. The study profiled the T cell repertoires of under 700 subjects by immunosequencing and related them to cytomegalovirus serostatus. Along with the approximately 700-subject first cohort, a separate validation cohort of roughly 110 different subjects was used. High-throughput TCR immunosequencing, statistical association of individual TCRs with disease status, and machine learning were combined to predict cytomegalovirus infection status. To study patterns of TCR occurrence, a later analysis re-analyzed previously published TCR beta repertoires from around 700 donors and added high-resolution HLA genotyping. In the later analysis, no new phenotypic data were used to find candidate immune exposures; instead, reliance was placed on TCR beta sequences and their occurrence across donors. To decide whether each TCR beta V gene segment behaved as functional or pseudogenic, an earlier analysis of some 570 of the donors relied on high-throughput TCR beta sequencing. Donor age, sex, ethnicity and CMV serostatus were compiled alongside the repertoire data. A later genetic analysis used genome-wide SNP genotypes for about 60% of the roughly 700 donors, treating that subset as a discovery cohort. All discovery cohort repertoires had been generated using a single sequencing platform. HLA typing included class I and class II loci at four-digit resolution. The number of donors typed differed by locus, with about 620-630 for A, B, C, DRB1 and DQB1, roughly 550 for DQA1, 606 for DPA1, and around 460 for DPB1. A handful of DR-DQ haplotypes were handled as single units for association and clustering because linkage in the cohort was strong. On average, around 230,000 unique TCR beta nucleotide sequences were sequenced per donor among roughly 430 genotyped donors of the cohort, with roughly 20% of those sequences being non-productive.

Libraries were constructed by the immunoSEQ multiplex PCR assay. For the multiplex PCR, a mixture combining 60 forward primers for TCR Vbeta segments and 13 reverse primers for TCR Jbeta segments was used. The CDR3 region of rearranged TCR beta genes was amplified from genomic DNA by a multiplex PCR assay. The Illumina HiSeq System was used to sequence the amplified TCR beta libraries as 87-base-pair reads. Per the original workflow: A later analysis counted 75 million to 100 million unique TCR beta chains across the 550 to 750 repertoires, and 10 million to 12 million of these chains were shared by at least two donors. Raw reads were error-corrected and collapsed into unique sequences by a nearest-neighbor algorithm in which closely related sequences were merged to remove PCR and sequencing errors. V, D and J gene segments were assigned by aligning CDR3 sequences to IMGT reference sequences. For a sequence to be retained, a match of at least six nucleotides was required to both a V gene segment and a J gene segment. A rearrangement was called productive if the CDR3 had no stop codons and remained in frame with V and J, and every other rearrangement was called non-productive. Following IMGT convention, CDR3 was defined as the stretch from the second conserved V-encoded cysteine to the conserved J-encoded phenylalanine. Sequences without an unambiguous match to a single V gene segment were excluded from the earlier analysis of 500 to 700 of the donors. In an earlier analysis of some 590 of the donors, V segments were called functional above 56.7% productive rearrangements and were called segregating when the between-donor standard deviation exceeded 5%. A statistical classification framework was built for diagnosing cytomegalovirus status from the catalog of TCR beta chain sequences. V and J gene assignment, in a later analysis, came from comparing TCR nucleotide sequences with IMGT/GENE-DB human TR gene sequences. A later analysis assigned CDR3 sequences and most-parsimonious VDJ recombination scenarios with the TCRdist pipeline. In a later analysis, each TCR beta chain was defined by its CDR3 amino acid sequence together with its V-gene family, and reads without a unique V-gene family were excluded. In a later analysis, around 600 highly shared, low-generation-probability nucleotide sequences were removed to address suspected cross-contamination and a sequencing artifact. In a later analysis, a clonal expansion index was calculated for each public chain from normalized within-repertoire ranks of inferred template counts. Generation probabilities in a later analysis came from a VDJ recombination model fitted to out-of-frame rearrangements, and those results were checked against IGoR. A later analysis scored TCR-TCR, TCR-HLA and TCR-CMV co-occurrence with hypergeometric tests, applying a repertoire-size bias correction to TCR pairs. A later analysis estimated false discovery rates by permuting HLA or CMV assignments 20 times. In a later analysis, co-occurring TCRs were grouped using DBSCAN, with TCRdist sequence similarity added in when clustering inside HLA-allele-positive subsets. Repertoires with fewer than 30,000 or more than 120,000 public chains were left out of co-occurrence clustering, as were several repertoires with anomalous nucleotide sharing. TCRdb's version of the immuneACCESS table is confined to in-frame rearrangements and falls short of the full clone set. An unresolved V gene accounts for under half of the shortfall where checked; the remainder is of unknown origin. V and J calls and clone size are given by that table; D and trimming were obtained from the DNA. The sample table shows about 98,000 clones, and roughly 77% are seen once. Clones ranked in the top ten supply about 1.5% of the sample.

In total, around 600 healthy bone marrow donors made up the cohort. All cohort members were sampled while nominally healthy, although unrecorded immune exposures were likely present. The donor was CMV seronegative and belonged to the group of more than 300 seronegative cohort members. A peripheral blood sample was collected from each donor, and TCR beta sequencing was performed on peripheral blood mononuclear cells. The Qiagen DNeasy Blood Extraction Kit was used to extract genomic DNA from the blood cell samples. The study at large found these results: V-gene and J-gene trimming of TCR beta chains was associated with a missense DCLRE1C variant in a later genetic analysis, and the association was replicated in an independent cohort. According to a later analysis, parvovirus B19, influenza, CMV and Epstein-Barr virus appeared linked to several top co-occurrence clusters. Because HLA typing was missing for some donors at each locus, association tests included only the typed subset. Assigning TCR associations to individual alleles was difficult when HLA alleles, especially DR and DQ, strongly co-occurred. While some public TCRs were present in many individuals, most TCR sequences turned up only very rarely across donors. In vitro tests confirmed that a few of the cytomegalovirus-associated TCR beta chains recognize cytomegalovirus antigens. It was suggested by the authors that the approach could potentially be generalized to other disease states and immunological phenotypes. In a later analysis, the rate of TCR association differed among HLA loci, with DRB1 alleles having the most associated TCRs and HLA-C alleles having the fewest. A later analysis associated 15,000 to 20,000 TCR beta sequences with specific HLA alleles at a false discovery rate of 0.05. Broadly in line with IMGT annotations, most TCR beta V segments showed up in productive rearrangements about 87% or about 30% of the time in an earlier analysis of some 590 of the donors. Compared with the approximately 670-donor mean, donors in an Asian-associated ancestry cluster had fewer N-insertions in productive TCRs, according to a later genetic analysis. In the study, some 160 TCR beta chains were listed as associated with cytomegalovirus. A further reported finding was that TCR beta sequences accurately predicted the HLA-A and HLA-B alleles for most subjects in the first cohort. Most CMV-associated TCR beta chains appeared to be HLA-restricted in a later analysis, and the HLA associations seemed to be driven largely by CMV exposure. A cluster of highly shared sequence variants was judged likely to be a technical artifact of the sequencing pipeline. Cytomegalovirus status was reported to be diagnosed by the classifier with high specificity and sensitivity in both the original and validation cohorts. Because counts were too low, 15 to 20 rarely observed V segments, including chromosome 9 orphons, were excluded from the earlier analysis of 587 of the donors. The 87-base-pair reads could not distinguish some IMGT-functional V segments, including TRBV6-2 and TRBV6-3, so those segments were excluded. Sequencing depth was assumed to be roughly uniform across donors in the presence/absence analyses, though that assumption may not hold. Only TCR beta chains were sequenced in this cohort, and the absence of alpha or paired-chain data limited detectable features. In a later analysis, HLA-associated TCR beta chains showed more clonal expansion and lower generation probabilities than non-associated chains that were equally common. CMV serostatus was the only immune exposure information available for the cohort. Correlated functional status among segregating V segments might be attributable to linkage disequilibrium, but an unknown experimental factor could not be ruled out.

Points on this clone: It lacks a known antigen. Nothing much larger sits one base from this clone, and base qualities are not available.

V lost 1 base and J lost 3 bases; the stretch between them is 8 bases long. Looking up the germline V gene yields CDR1 SGHVS and CDR2 FQNEAQ. Counted from cysteine to phenylalanine, this CDR3 has 14 amino acids. Of the read, only the CDR3 DNA is kept; its 42 bases are in frame from base 1. What was sequenced was PBMCs. The TCR comes from a middle-aged man in good health and CMV-seronegative. The rearrangement combines TRBV7-8 with TRBJ2-3, with no confidently assigned D gene. The nucleotide sequence reads as follows: TGTGCCAGCAGCTTAGACAGTTGGACAGATACGCAGTATTTT. This codes for CASSLDSWTDTQYF.